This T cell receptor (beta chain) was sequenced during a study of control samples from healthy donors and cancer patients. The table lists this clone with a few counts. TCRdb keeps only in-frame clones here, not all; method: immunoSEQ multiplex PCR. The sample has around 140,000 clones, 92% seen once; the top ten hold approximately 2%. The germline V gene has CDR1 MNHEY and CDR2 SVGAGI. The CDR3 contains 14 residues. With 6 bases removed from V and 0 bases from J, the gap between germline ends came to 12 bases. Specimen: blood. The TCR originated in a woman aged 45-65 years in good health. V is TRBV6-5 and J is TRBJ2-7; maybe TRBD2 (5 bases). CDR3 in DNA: TGTGCCAGCAGCCGCGCCACTAGCTCCTACGAGCAGTACTTC. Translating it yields CASSRATSSYEQYF.